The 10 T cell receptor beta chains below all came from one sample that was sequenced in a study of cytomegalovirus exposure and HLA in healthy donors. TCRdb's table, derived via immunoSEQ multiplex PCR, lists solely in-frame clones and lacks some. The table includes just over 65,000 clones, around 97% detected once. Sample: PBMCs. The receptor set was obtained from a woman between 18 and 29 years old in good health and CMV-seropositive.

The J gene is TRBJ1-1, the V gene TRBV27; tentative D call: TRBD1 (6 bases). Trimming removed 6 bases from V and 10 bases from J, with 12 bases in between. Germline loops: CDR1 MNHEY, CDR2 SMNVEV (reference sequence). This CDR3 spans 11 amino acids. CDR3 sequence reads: CASRGGQRAFF. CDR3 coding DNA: TGTGCCAGCAGGGGCGGACAGAGAGCTTTCTTT.

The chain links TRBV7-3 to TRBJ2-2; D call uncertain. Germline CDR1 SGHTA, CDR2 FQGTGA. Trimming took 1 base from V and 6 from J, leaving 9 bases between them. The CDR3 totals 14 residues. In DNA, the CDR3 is TGTGCCAGCAGCTTAATGAGGAATTCCGGGGAGCTGTTTTTT. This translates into CASSLMRNSGELFF.

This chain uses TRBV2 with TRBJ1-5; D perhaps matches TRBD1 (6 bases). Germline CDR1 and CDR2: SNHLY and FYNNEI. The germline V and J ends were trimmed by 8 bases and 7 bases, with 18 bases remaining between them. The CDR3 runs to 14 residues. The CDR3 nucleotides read TGTGCCAGCTGCATTCCGGGGGGCCGCCAGCCCCAGCATTTT. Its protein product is CASCIPGGRQPQHF.

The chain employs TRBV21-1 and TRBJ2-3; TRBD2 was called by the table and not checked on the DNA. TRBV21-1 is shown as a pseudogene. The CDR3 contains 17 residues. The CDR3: CASSKVRAGEDTDTQYF. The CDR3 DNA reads TGTGCCAGCAGCAAAGTTCGAGCGGGAGAAGACACAGATACGCAGTATTTT.

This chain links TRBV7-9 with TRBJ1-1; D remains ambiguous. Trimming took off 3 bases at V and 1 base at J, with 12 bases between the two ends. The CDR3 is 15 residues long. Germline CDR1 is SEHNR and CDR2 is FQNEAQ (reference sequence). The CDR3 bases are TGTGCCAGCAGCTTGGTCCCCGGGAGGAACACTGAAGCTTTCTTT. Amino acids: CASSLVPGRNTEAFF.

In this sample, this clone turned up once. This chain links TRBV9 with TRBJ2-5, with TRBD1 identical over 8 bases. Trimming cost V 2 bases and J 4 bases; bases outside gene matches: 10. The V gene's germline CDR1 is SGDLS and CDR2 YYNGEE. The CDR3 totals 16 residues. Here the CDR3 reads CASSVEGQAYGETQYF. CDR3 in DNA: TGTGCCAGCAGCGTCGAGGGACAGGCCTATGGAGAGACCCAGTACTTC.

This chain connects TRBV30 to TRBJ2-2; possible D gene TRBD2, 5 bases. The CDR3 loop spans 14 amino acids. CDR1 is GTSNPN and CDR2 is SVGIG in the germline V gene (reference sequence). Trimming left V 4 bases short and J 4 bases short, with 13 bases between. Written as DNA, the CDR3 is TGTGCCTGGAATCCGGGAATATCCACCGGGGAGCTGTTTTTT. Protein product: CAWNPGISTGELFF.

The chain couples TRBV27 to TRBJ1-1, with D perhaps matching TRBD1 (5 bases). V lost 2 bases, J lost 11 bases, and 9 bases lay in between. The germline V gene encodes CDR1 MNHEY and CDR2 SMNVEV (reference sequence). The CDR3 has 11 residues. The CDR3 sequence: CASSLGAMAFF. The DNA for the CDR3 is TGTGCCAGCAGTTTAGGGGCAATGGCTTTCTTT.

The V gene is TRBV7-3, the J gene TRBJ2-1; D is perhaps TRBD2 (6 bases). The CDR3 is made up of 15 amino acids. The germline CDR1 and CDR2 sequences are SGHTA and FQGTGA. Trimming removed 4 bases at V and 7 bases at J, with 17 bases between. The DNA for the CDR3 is TGTGCCAGCAGCTCATCGGGAGTGGGGCTTAATGAGCAGTTCTTC. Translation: CASSSSGVGLNEQFF.

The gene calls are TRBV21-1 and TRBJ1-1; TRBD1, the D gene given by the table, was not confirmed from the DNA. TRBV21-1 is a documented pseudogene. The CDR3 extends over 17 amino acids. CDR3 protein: CASSPNRDREARGEAFF. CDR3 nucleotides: TGTGCCAGCAGCCCCAACCGGGACAGGGAGGCCAGAGGGGAAGCTTTCTTT.